These T cell receptor beta chains were read from a single sample in a study of blood T cell repertoires in COVID-19. Data came from immunoSEQ multiplex PCR; TCRdb stores just in-frame clones and leaves some out. The sample gives about 190,000 clones, less than 80% of which show up once; approximately 13% is in the top ten. Sequencing input: peripheral blood. Source of these receptors: a woman aged 50 to 60 with acute or convalescent COVID-19. The CDR3 runs from the conserved cysteine through the conserved F or W. The D gene is left open where the match is weak. A clone size is listed for some rows: how often the clone was seen (once, few, many), or a class if it is expanded.

cdr3_aa: CASSPPRGLNTGELFF
cdr3_nt: TGTGCCAGCTCACCACCCAGGGGCCTTAACACCGGGGAGCTGTTTTTT
cdr3_length: 16
j_call: TRBJ2-2
v_call: TRBV18
d_call: .
clone_size: .

cdr3_aa: CASSLGGEVTDTQYF
cdr3_nt: TGTGCCAGCAGCTTAGGCGGGGAGGTGACAGATACGCAGTATTTT
cdr3_length: 15
j_call: TRBJ2-3
v_call: TRBV11-3
d_call: .
clone_size: .

cdr3_aa: CATSFATGPNTEAFF
cdr3_nt: TGTGCCACCAGCTTCGCGACAGGGCCGAACACTGAAGCTTTCTTT
cdr3_length: 15
j_call: TRBJ1-1
v_call: TRBV15
d_call: TRBD1
clone_size: .

cdr3_aa: CASLSSGQNSPLHF
cdr3_nt: TGTGCCAGTCTTTCAAGCGGACAGAATTCACCCCTCCACTTT
cdr3_length: 14
j_call: TRBJ1-6
v_call: TRBV19
d_call: .
clone_size: .

cdr3_aa: CASSLGGVGRGDTQYF
cdr3_nt: TGTGCCAGCAGCTTAGGGGGAGTGGGAAGAGGTGATACGCAGTATTTT
cdr3_length: 16
j_call: TRBJ2-3
v_call: TRBV7-2
d_call: .
clone_size: .

cdr3_aa: CASSRTSNEQYF
cdr3_nt: TGTGCCAGCAGTCGGACTAGTAACGAGCAGTACTTC
cdr3_length: 12
j_call: TRBJ2-7
v_call: TRBV12-3/TRBV12-4
d_call: TRBD2
clone_size: .

cdr3_aa: CASTPNQGNYGYTF
cdr3_nt: TGTGCCAGTACCCCCAACCAGGGGAACTATGGCTACACCTTC
cdr3_length: 14
j_call: TRBJ1-2
v_call: TRBV19
d_call: .
clone_size: .

cdr3_aa: CATWEPGANVLTF
cdr3_nt: TGTGCCACCTGGGAGCCTGGGGCCAACGTCCTGACTTTC
cdr3_length: 13
j_call: TRBJ2-6
v_call: TRBV27
d_call: .
clone_size: once

cdr3_aa: CASRTSGYNEQFF
cdr3_nt: TGTGCCAGCCGGACTAGCGGTTACAATGAGCAGTTCTTC
cdr3_length: 13
j_call: TRBJ2-1
v_call: TRBV5-4
d_call: TRBD2
clone_size: .

cdr3_aa: CASSWNWLAGGTHLTGPYNEQFF
cdr3_nt: TGTGCCAGCAGTTGGAACTGGCTAGCGGGAGGTACCCACTTAACCGGCCCCTACAATGAGCAGTTCTTC
cdr3_length: 23
j_call: TRBJ2-1
v_call: TRBV28
d_call: TRBD2
clone_size: .

cdr3_aa: CASRPGTGDGEKLFF
cdr3_nt: TGTGCCAGCAGACCCGGGACAGGGGATGGTGAAAAACTGTTTTTT
cdr3_length: 15
j_call: TRBJ1-4
v_call: TRBV6-5
d_call: TRBD1
clone_size: few

cdr3_aa: CASSQPTGLSYNEQFF
cdr3_nt: TGCGCCAGCAGCCAACCAACCGGACTGAGCTACAATGAGCAGTTCTTC
cdr3_length: 16
j_call: TRBJ2-1
v_call: TRBV4-1
d_call: .
clone_size: .

cdr3_aa: CASSRGQGTNYGYTF
cdr3_nt: TGCGCCAGCAGTAGGGGACAGGGAACTAACTATGGCTACACCTTC
cdr3_length: 15
j_call: TRBJ1-2
v_call: TRBV5-1
d_call: TRBD1
clone_size: .

cdr3_aa: CASSLWRQTIGNIQYF
cdr3_nt: TGTGCCAGCAGCTTATGGAGACAGACAATTGGAAACATTCAGTACTTC
cdr3_length: 16
j_call: TRBJ2-4
v_call: TRBV7-2
d_call: .
clone_size: .

cdr3_aa: CASSLLPRDRGNEQYF
cdr3_nt: TGTGCCAGCAGTTTACTGCCGCGGGACAGGGGCAACGAGCAGTACTTC
cdr3_length: 16
j_call: TRBJ2-7
v_call: TRBV6-2/TRBV6-3
d_call: TRBD1
clone_size: .

cdr3_aa: CASSLDSGRPEAFF
cdr3_nt: TGCGCCAGCAGCTTGGATTCGGGGAGGCCTGAAGCTTTCTTT
cdr3_length: 14
j_call: TRBJ1-1
v_call: TRBV5-1
d_call: .
clone_size: few

cdr3_aa: CASSLPGKAFF
cdr3_nt: TGTGCCAGCAGTTTGCCGGGGAAGGCTTTCTTT
cdr3_length: 11
j_call: TRBJ1-1
v_call: TRBV28
d_call: .
clone_size: .

cdr3_aa: CASSRTYEQYF
cdr3_nt: TGTGCCAGCAGCCGTACCTACGAGCAGTACTTC
cdr3_length: 11
j_call: TRBJ2-7
v_call: TRBV12-3/TRBV12-4
d_call: .
clone_size: few

cdr3_aa: CASSPQRANQPQHF
cdr3_nt: TGTGCCAGCAGCCCCCAGAGGGCGAACCAGCCCCAGCATTTT
cdr3_length: 14
j_call: TRBJ1-5
v_call: TRBV6-6
d_call: .
clone_size: .

cdr3_aa: CASSTQNSPLHF
cdr3_nt: TGTGCCAGCTCAACCCAGAATTCACCCCTCCACTTT
cdr3_length: 12
j_call: TRBJ1-6
v_call: TRBV18
d_call: .
clone_size: .

cdr3_aa: CASSLAGYTEAFF
cdr3_nt: TGTGCCAGCAGTTTAGCCGGGTACACTGAAGCTTTCTTT
cdr3_length: 13
j_call: TRBJ1-1
v_call: TRBV12-3/TRBV12-4
d_call: .
clone_size: .

cdr3_aa: CASSPLGGQGSEAFF
cdr3_nt: TGTGCCAGCAGTCCCCTAGGGGGACAGGGGTCGGAAGCTTTCTTT
cdr3_length: 15
j_call: TRBJ1-1
v_call: TRBV6-2/TRBV6-3
d_call: TRBD1
clone_size: once

cdr3_aa: CSVENREQFF
cdr3_nt: TGCAGCGTTGAAAACAGAGAGCAGTTCTTC
cdr3_length: 10
j_call: TRBJ2-1
v_call: TRBV29-1
d_call: .
clone_size: many

cdr3_aa: CASSRDTYNTGELFF
cdr3_nt: TGTGCCAGCAGTCGGGACACCTATAACACCGGGGAGCTGTTTTTT
cdr3_length: 15
j_call: TRBJ2-2
v_call: TRBV28
d_call: .
clone_size: .

cdr3_aa: CASSLAMVRGRTQYF
cdr3_nt: TGTGCTAGCAGCTTAGCTATGGTCCGCGGGAGGACGCAGTATTTT
cdr3_length: 15
j_call: TRBJ2-3
v_call: TRBV7-7
d_call: TRBD2
clone_size: .

cdr3_aa: CASSPGQGAGNTIYF
cdr3_nt: TGTGCCAGCAGCCCCGGACAGGGGGCTGGAAACACCATATATTTT
cdr3_length: 15
j_call: TRBJ1-3
v_call: TRBV11-3
d_call: TRBD1
clone_size: .

cdr3_aa: CASSLYAGNSYEQYF
cdr3_nt: TGTGCCAGCAGCTTGTACGCGGGCAACTCCTACGAGCAGTACTTC
cdr3_length: 15
j_call: TRBJ2-7
v_call: TRBV7-8
d_call: .
clone_size: .

cdr3_aa: CASSLVSLGAGRIPNEQFF
cdr3_nt: TGTGCCAGCAGCTTAGTCAGTCTGGGAGCGGGAAGGATCCCCAATGAGCAGTTCTTC
cdr3_length: 19
j_call: TRBJ2-1
v_call: TRBV7-9
d_call: TRBD2
clone_size: .

cdr3_aa: CASSFTEGAIGNEQYF
cdr3_nt: TGTGCCAGCAGTTTTACCGAGGGGGCGATAGGGAACGAGCAGTACTTC
cdr3_length: 16
j_call: TRBJ2-7
v_call: TRBV28
d_call: TRBD1
clone_size: few

cdr3_aa: CAISESNLEDPGSYEQYF
cdr3_nt: TGTGCCATCAGTGAGTCGAATTTGGAGGACCCCGGCTCCTACGAGCAGTACTTC
cdr3_length: 18
j_call: TRBJ2-7
v_call: TRBV10-3
d_call: .
clone_size: .

cdr3_aa: CASSLLPGANQPQHF
cdr3_nt: TGTGCCAGCAGTTTATTACCAGGGGCCAATCAGCCCCAGCATTTT
cdr3_length: 15
j_call: TRBJ1-5
v_call: TRBV27
d_call: .
clone_size: .

cdr3_aa: CASSLTVNTEAFF
cdr3_nt: TGTGCCAGTAGCCTGACAGTGAACACTGAAGCTTTCTTT
cdr3_length: 13
j_call: TRBJ1-1
v_call: TRBV19
d_call: .
clone_size: few

cdr3_aa: CASSDAGGTNTGELFF
cdr3_nt: TGTGCCAGTAGTGACGCAGGGGGTACGAACACCGGGGAGCTGTTTTTT
cdr3_length: 16
j_call: TRBJ2-2
v_call: TRBV19
d_call: TRBD1
clone_size: .

cdr3_aa: CASSGTGGTDTEAFF
cdr3_nt: TGTGCCAGCAGCGGGACAGGGGGCACGGACACTGAAGCTTTCTTT
cdr3_length: 15
j_call: TRBJ1-1
v_call: TRBV2
d_call: TRBD1
clone_size: .

cdr3_aa: CASSQDRIIGGGENEKLFF
cdr3_nt: TGTGCCAGCAGCCAAGACCGGATTATAGGGGGGGGTGAAAATGAAAAACTGTTTTTT
cdr3_length: 19
j_call: TRBJ1-4
v_call: TRBV14
d_call: .
clone_size: .

cdr3_aa: CASSEESLAGRLAKNIQYF
cdr3_nt: TGTGCCAGCAGTGAAGAGAGCCTAGCGGGTCGCTTAGCCAAAAACATTCAGTACTTC
cdr3_length: 19
j_call: TRBJ2-4
v_call: TRBV2
d_call: TRBD2
clone_size: once

cdr3_aa: CASSQGSGTSGSGQYF
cdr3_nt: TGTGCCAGCAGCCAGGGCTCCGGGACTAGCGGGTCGGGGCAGTACTTC
cdr3_length: 16
j_call: TRBJ2-7
v_call: TRBV3-1/TRBV3-2
d_call: TRBD2
clone_size: .

cdr3_aa: CASTEWEVSGEQYF
cdr3_nt: TGTGCCAGCACCGAATGGGAGGTCTCGGGCGAGCAGTACTTC
cdr3_length: 14
j_call: TRBJ2-7
v_call: TRBV2
d_call: .
clone_size: .

cdr3_aa: CASSYSGQAEYF
cdr3_nt: TGTGCCAGCAGTTACTCGGGACAGGCCGAGTATTTT
cdr3_length: 12
j_call: TRBJ2-3
v_call: TRBV6-6
d_call: TRBD1
clone_size: .

cdr3_aa: CASSQDRVTTDTQYF
cdr3_nt: TGTGCCAGCAGCCAGGACAGGGTCACCACAGATACGCAGTATTTT
cdr3_length: 15
j_call: TRBJ2-3
v_call: TRBV5-4
d_call: TRBD1
clone_size: .

cdr3_aa: CASSRELNTGELFF
cdr3_nt: TGTGCCAGCAGTCGTGAGTTGAACACCGGGGAGCTGTTTTTT
cdr3_length: 14
j_call: TRBJ2-2
v_call: TRBV28
d_call: .
clone_size: .

cdr3_aa: CASSLQGLAEPQHF
cdr3_nt: TGTGCCAGCAGCTTACAGGGTCTAGCGGAGCCCCAGCATTTT
cdr3_length: 14
j_call: TRBJ1-5
v_call: TRBV7-7
d_call: .
clone_size: .

cdr3_aa: CASSLKSSRPNTGELFF
cdr3_nt: TGTGCCAGCAGCTTAAAGTCTTCCAGGCCGAACACCGGGGAGCTGTTTTTT
cdr3_length: 17
j_call: TRBJ2-2
v_call: TRBV7-2
d_call: .
clone_size: .